The TCR beta chain under discussion was sequenced for a study of T-cell reconstitution after alpha-beta-depleted transplantation in children. As it was prepared, the TCRbeta library received unique molecular identifiers. TCRdb fed the PCR reads into MiXCR, producing one record per CDR3 protein. Of almost 500,000 distinct CDR3 sequences detected, around 12% appear once; the ten largest clones hold about 5.4%. This clonotype has a handful of counts. Germline lookup yields CDR1 MNHEY and CDR2 SVGEGT. Trimming removed 2 bases from V and 12 bases from J, with 11 bases in between. CDR3 length: 12 amino acids.

This TCR was sampled from a human donor who donated a stem cell graft to a child with combined immunodeficiency. Material: PBMCs from the stem cell graft donor, obtained from the stem cell graft. The chain has TRBV6-2 or TRBV6-3 and TRBJ2-1; TRBD2 might be the D (6 bases). In DNA, the CDR3 is TGTGCCAGCAGTTACAGCGGGTCAGGGCAGTTCTTC. Amino acids: CASSYSGSGQFF.